The clone carrying this T cell receptor beta chain was found a few times. This record belongs to a study of response to subunit inactivated influenza vaccine. A single record per CDR3 protein comes from TCRdb applying MiXCR to the RT-PCR reads. Found here are over 400,000 distinct CDR3 sequences, 13% of them singletons; the top ten hold under 15%. The V end was cut by 6 bases, the J end by 1 base, with 19 bases between. From germline, CDR1 is LGHDT and CDR2 YNNKEL (reference sequence). This CDR3 has 16 amino acids. The chain is built from TRBV3-1 and TRBJ2-7; D is perhaps TRBD2 (6 bases). The clonotype was recovered from a man in his fifties or sixties who received an inactivated influenza vaccine. Sequenced material: PBMCs from blood, taken roughly 47 days after vaccination. The CDR3 region has the DNA TGTGCCAGCAGACGGGTCCTCCGGGACTCTTCCTACGAGCAGTACTTC. Translating gives CASRRVLRDSSYEQYF.